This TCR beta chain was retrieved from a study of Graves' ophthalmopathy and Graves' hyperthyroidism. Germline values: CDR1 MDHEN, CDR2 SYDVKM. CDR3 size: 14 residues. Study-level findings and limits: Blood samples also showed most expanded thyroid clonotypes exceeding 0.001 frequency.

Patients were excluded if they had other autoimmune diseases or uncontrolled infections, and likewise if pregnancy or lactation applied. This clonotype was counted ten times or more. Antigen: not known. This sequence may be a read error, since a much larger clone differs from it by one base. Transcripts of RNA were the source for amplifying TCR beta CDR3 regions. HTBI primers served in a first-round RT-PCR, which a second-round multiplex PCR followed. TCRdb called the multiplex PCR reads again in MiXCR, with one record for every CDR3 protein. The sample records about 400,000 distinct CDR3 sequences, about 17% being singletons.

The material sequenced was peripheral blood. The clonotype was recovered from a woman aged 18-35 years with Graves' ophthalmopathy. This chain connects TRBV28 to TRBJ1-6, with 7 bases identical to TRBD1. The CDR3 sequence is CVSSSPGQNSPLHF. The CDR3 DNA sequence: TGTGTCAGCAGTTCGCCGGGACAGAATTCACCCCTCCACTTT.